This T cell receptor (beta chain) was recorded in a study of blood T cell repertoires in COVID-19. Turning to the study itself: PBMCs, B-cell-depleted T cells, or T cells were the source of the cDNA or gDNA that made up the material.

Seattle researchers signed up patients amid active infection and tracked them longitudinally. Sequencing used immunoSEQ multiplex PCR; TCRdb keeps in-frame clones, though not all of them. The sample has approximately 260,000 clones, roughly 90% seen once; the top ten hold 2% to 2.5%. The clonotype originates from a woman aged 60-75 years with COVID-19, enrolled during active disease. The sequenced sample was peripheral blood.

The CDR3, as DNA: TGTGCCAGCTCACGGGGAGGTGAGGCCAAAAACATTCAGTACTTC. This gives the protein CASSRGGEAKNIQYF. V usage is TRBV18 and J usage is TRBJ2-4; the D gene is possibly TRBD2 (6 bases). CDR1 is KGHSH, CDR2 LQKENI, per germline. This CDR3 is built from 15 residues. Trimming pared 4 bases from V and 1 base from J, leaving 11 bases between.